The T cell receptor (beta chain) described here comes from a study of shared clonotypes between healthy human individuals. Study findings and constraints: Non-shared clonotypes showed lower generation probabilities than clonotypes common to all four donors. Around 5% of naive CD4 clonotypes were common to a few donors. Apart from blood, nothing was sampled; tissue repertoires likely differ.

As originally analysed: Junction-only sequences produced by ImmunoSEQ had no quality scores, so filtering differed. Repertoires were generated with immunoSEQ multiplex PCR, while TCRdb's copy carries only in-frame clones and drops some. V and J calls plus clone size are reproduced from that table; the DNA served to infer D and trimming. The sample shows millions of clones, roughly 94% of them seen only once. Concerning this clone: Its antigen remains unknown.

Specimen: naive CD4+ T cells sorted from blood. Subset meaning: CD45RA+ positively selected. The origin of this receptor is a man younger than 35 in good health.

Here the CDR3 reads CASSPGIDTGIQYF. The DNA for the CDR3 is TGTGCCAGCTCCCCTGGAATAGATACAGGTATCCAGTACTTC. The chain is built from TRBV18 and TRBJ2-5, with D maybe TRBD1 (5 bases). The germline gives CDR1 KGHSH, CDR2 LQKENI. This CDR3 contains 14 residues. Trimming removed 6 bases from V and 10 bases from J, with 21 bases in between.